The 30 T cell receptor beta chains presented below share a single source sample, sequenced in a study of shared clonotypes between healthy human individuals. Assay used: immunoSEQ multiplex PCR; TCRdb lists only in-frame clones, some missing. In the table there are about 2.4 million clones, approximately 94% of which are singletons. The sequenced material came from naive CD4+ T cells from PBMCs. Documented subset: CD45RA+ positively selected. The receptors derive from a man in his late teens or twenties in good health. Some clones in this sample may be carry-over from other donors' samples.

The chain employs TRBV5-1 and TRBJ1-4, with 10 bases matching TRBD1. V dropped 4 bases and J dropped 8; count of bases not matched to a gene: 8. Germline CDR1 reads SGHRS; CDR2 reads YFSETQ. The CDR3 contains 15 residues. CDR3 protein: CASSRQGALGEKLFF. As DNA, the CDR3 is TGCGCCAGCAGCCGACAGGGGGCCCTGGGAGAAAAACTGTTTTTT.

The DNA for the CDR3 is TGTGCCAGCAGTTCCGACTCTAGCGGGAGGGTCCACGAGCAGTACTTC. It yields the protein CASSSDSSGRVHEQYF. J is TRBJ2-7 and V is TRBV6-9, with 12 positions matching TRBD2. Germline V gene data show CDR1 as MNHGY and CDR2 as SVAAGI. With 4 bases clipped from V and 5 bases from J, the junction kept 9 bases outside the gene matches. This CDR3 comprises 16 residues.

The chain carries TRBV5-4 and TRBJ2-5; D might be TRBD1 or TRBD2, each matching 6 bases. From germline, CDR1 is SGHNT and CDR2 YYREEE (reference sequence). The germline V and J ends were trimmed by 3 bases and 5 bases, with 17 bases remaining between them. The CDR3 is 15 residues long. The CDR3 DNA is TGTGCCAGCAGCTCGGACCCGGGGGCAGGGGAGACCCAGTACTTC. Translated: CASSSDPGAGETQYF.

The J gene is TRBJ1-1, the V gene TRBV7-2, with D maybe TRBD1 (5 bases). V was clipped by 2 bases and J by 1 base, with 8 bases between them. This CDR3 has 14 residues. CDR1 and CDR2 from the germline V gene are SGHTA and FQGNSA. CDR3 nucleotide sequence: TGTGCCAGCAGCTTACCGACAGAGAACACTGAAGCTTTCTTT. This encodes CASSLPTENTEAFF.

This chain links TRBV7-9 with TRBJ2-2, with 8 bases lining up with TRBD2. The CDR3 contains 19 residues. Germline V gives CDR1 SEHNR, CDR2 FQNEAQ (reference sequence). V dropped 5 bases and J dropped 0; count of bases not matched to a gene: 14. For the CDR3, the DNA is TGTGCCAGCAGCCCCGGGTCGGGAGGGCCGGAGCCGAACACCGGGGAGCTGTTTTTT. Its protein is CASSPGSGGPEPNTGELFF.

This clone was counted once. Additional DNA sequences in this sample encode the identical CDR3. The chain links TRBV7-9 to TRBJ2-7, with 11 bases identical to TRBD2. CDR3 length equals 14 residues. J lost 4 bases, V lost 6 bases, and 5 bases had no gene match. Germline V CDR1 and CDR2: SEHNR, FQNEAQ (reference sequence). This CDR3 reads CASSPGTSGYEQYF. DNA for the CDR3: TGTGCCAGCAGTCCCGGGACTAGCGGTTACGAGCAGTACTTC.

This chain connects TRBV19 to TRBJ2-1; D may correspond to TRBD1 or TRBD2 (5 bases each). The germline V and J ends were trimmed by 1 base and 0 bases, with 16 bases remaining between them. CDR3 length equals 18 residues. Germline lookup yields CDR1 LNHDA and CDR2 SQIVND (reference sequence). The CDR3 DNA follows: TGTGCCAGTAGTATAGCCGGGTCGGGGCCGAGCTCCTACAATGAGCAGTTCTTC. Translation gives CASSIAGSGPSSYNEQFF. The variable domain in full, completed from reference TRBV19 and TRBJ2-1, reads DGGITQSPKYLFRKEGQNVTLSCEQNLNHDAMYWYRQDPGQGLRLIYYSQIVNDFQKGDIAEGYSVSREKKESFPLTVTSAQKNPTAFYLCASSIAGSGPSSYNEQFFGPGTRLTVL.

CDR3 sequence (DNA): TGTGCCAGCAGCTTAGATGTGGACAGGAGGCAGTATTTT. Its translation is CASSLDVDRRQYF. The chain couples TRBV7-2 to TRBJ2-3; TRBD1 matches 7 bases. J was trimmed by 11 bases and V by 1 base; bases with no gene match: 6. The CDR3 loop spans 13 amino acids. Germline CDR1 SGHTA, CDR2 FQGNSA.

This chain uses TRBV28 with TRBJ1-1; D perhaps matches TRBD1 (5 bases). This CDR3 has 16 residues. Deletions cut 0 bases from V and 5 bases from J, with 16 bases between. Germline CDR1 reads MDHEN; CDR2 reads SYDVKM. The CDR3, as DNA: TGTGCCAGCAGTTTATGGCAGGGCGGGGGAAGAACTGAAGCTTTCTTT. This codes for CASSLWQGGGRTEAFF.

The V and J genes are TRBV6-1 and TRBJ2-7, with D perhaps TRBD1 or TRBD2 (6 bases each). The CDR3 is made up of 13 amino acids. Trimming cost V 5 bases and J 5 bases, with 13 bases left between them. CDR1 and CDR2 from the germline V gene are MNHNS and SASEGT. Here the CDR3 reads CASSNRRGDEQYF. CDR3 coding DNA: TGTGCCAGCAGTAATAGAAGGGGGGACGAGCAGTACTTC.

V is TRBV7-9 and J is TRBJ2-2; D is unresolved. The CDR3 spans 14 residues. From germline, CDR1 is SEHNR and CDR2 FQNEAQ (reference sequence). Trimming cost V 2 bases and J 1 base, with 5 bases left between them. CDR3 loop: CASSLLQNTGELFF. CDR3 DNA sequence: TGTGCCAGCAGCTTACTACAGAACACCGGGGAGCTGTTTTTT.

The V gene is TRBV5-1, the J gene TRBJ1-1; D remains unclear. The germline V and J ends were trimmed by 0 bases and 7 bases, with 13 bases remaining between them. The CDR3 is 14 residues long. Germline V lookup: CDR1 SGHRS, CDR2 YFSETQ. CDR3 amino acids: CASSLAPESGEAFF. CDR3 DNA sequence: TGCGCCAGCAGCTTGGCCCCAGAATCTGGTGAAGCTTTCTTT.

The chain links TRBV6-5 to TRBJ1-1; no definite D call. The V gene's germline CDR1 is MNHEY and CDR2 SVGAGI. Trimming removed 6 bases from V and 3 bases from J, with 8 bases in between. The CDR3 is 12 residues long. The CDR3 is CASRNGDTEAFF. The CDR3 nucleotides read TGTGCCAGCAGGAATGGGGACACTGAAGCTTTCTTT.

The chain links TRBV5-1 to TRBJ2-7; D remains unclear. V was cut by 3 bases and J by 5 bases, with 12 bases left in between. Germline values: CDR1 SGHRS, CDR2 YFSETQ. CDR3 length equals 13 residues. CDR3 in amino acids: CASSSLTVDEQYF. DNA of the CDR3: TGCGCCAGCAGCTCGCTAACTGTCGACGAGCAGTACTTC.

In this sample, this clone turned up a few times. Its ends do not fully match the called genes, so a read error is possible. V is TRBV9 and J is TRBJ1-4; TRBD1 is a possible D gene (5 bases). Germline V CDR1 and CDR2: SGDLS, YYNGEE. CDR3 length: 10 amino acids. CDR3 DNA sequence: TGTGCCAGCAGCGTAGAAGGGGACGTTTTT. Translating gives CASSVEGDVF.

The CDR3 coding sequence is TGCGCCAGCAGCTTCGGGGGCGGAAACACCGGGGAGCTGTTTTTT. It is translated as CASSFGGGNTGELFF. The chain links TRBV5-1 to TRBJ2-2, with D perhaps TRBD1 or TRBD2 (6 bases each). Deletions cut 2 bases from V and 2 bases from J, with 10 bases between. The CDR3 extends over 15 amino acids. The germline CDR1 and CDR2 sequences are SGHRS and YFSETQ.

The count of this clone is one. The V and J genes are TRBV4-3 and TRBJ1-2; possible D gene TRBD1, 5 bases. With 2 bases removed from V and 4 bases from J, the gap between germline ends came to 14 bases. The CDR3 length is 15 residues. Germline V gene data show CDR1 as LGHNA and CDR2 as YSLEER. DNA of the CDR3: TGCGCCAGCAGCCAACGTGGGGGACCTGCCTATGGCTACACCTTC. It encodes CASSQRGGPAYGYTF.

This clone was detected only once. At the DNA level, this CDR3 is encoded by other sequences in the same sample as well. The chain recombines TRBV5-1 with TRBJ1-5; TRBD1 matches 7 bases. V lost 4 bases and J lost 2; bases outside the gene matches: 3. From germline, CDR1 is SGHRS and CDR2 YFSETQ. CDR3 length: 14 residues. CDR3 nucleotides: TGCGCCAGCAGCCCAGGGGGGGGCAATCAGCCCCAGCATTTT. It translates to CASSPGGGNQPQHF.

The chain couples TRBV7-8 to TRBJ1-2; D might be TRBD1 (6 bases). The CDR3 covers 14 residues. Deletions cut 3 bases from V and 7 bases from J, with 15 bases between. Germline V lookup: CDR1 SGHVS, CDR2 FQNEAQ. In nucleotides, the CDR3 is TGTGCCAGCAGCTTGGGGGGGCCTGACTCTGGCTACACCTTC. Translation: CASSLGGPDSGYTF.

V and J are TRBV30 and TRBJ1-3; TRBD1 is a possible D gene (6 bases). This CDR3 spans 14 amino acids. CDR1 GTSNPN and CDR2 SVGIG come from the germline V gene (reference sequence). Trimming pared 3 bases from V and 2 bases from J, leaving 11 bases between. CDR3 loop: CAWRLSGAGNTIYF. The DNA for the CDR3 is TGTGCCTGGAGACTTTCAGGGGCTGGAAACACCATATATTTT.

The chain joins TRBV10-3 to TRBJ1-1; maybe TRBD1 (6 bases). Trimming pared 7 bases from V and 0 bases from J, leaving 15 bases between. The CDR3 is 15 residues long. CDR1 is ENHRY, CDR2 SYGVKD, per germline. The CDR3 is CAIKDQQGMNTEAFF. For the CDR3, the DNA is TGTGCCATCAAGGACCAACAGGGAATGAACACTGAAGCTTTCTTT.

This clone has only a few counts. Other nucleotide sequences from this sample produce the same CDR3. The chain is built from TRBV5-1 and TRBJ2-1; D is tentatively TRBD1 or TRBD2 (5 bases each). The CDR3 extends over 13 amino acids. V lost 0 bases, J lost 6 bases, and 7 bases lay in between. Germline lookup yields CDR1 SGHRS and CDR2 YFSETQ. This CDR3 reads CASSLGGANEQFF. In nucleotides, the CDR3 is TGCGCCAGCAGCTTGGGAGGGGCCAATGAGCAGTTCTTC.

The chain is built from TRBV29-1 and TRBJ2-7; possible D gene TRBD2, 7 bases. CDR3 length: 17 residues. The germline V and J ends were trimmed by 3 bases and 4 bases, with 25 bases remaining between them. From germline, CDR1 is SQVTM and CDR2 ANQGSEA. The CDR3 loop is CSVEGGGGGNSVYEQYF. For the CDR3, the DNA is TGCAGCGTTGAGGGGGGCGGCGGGGGCAACTCTGTATACGAGCAGTACTTC.

The chain combines TRBV5-3 with TRBJ2-1; the D is unclear. TRBV5-3 is identified as an open reading frame with a role that is uncertain. Trimming left V 1 base short and J 7 bases short, with 12 bases between. The CDR3 contains 14 residues. CDR3 in amino acids: CARSLLPARNEQFF. DNA of the CDR3: TGTGCCAGAAGCTTGCTCCCAGCGAGGAATGAGCAGTTCTTC.

As DNA, the CDR3 is TGTGCCAGCAGTTTTGACAGGGGAGACCAGCCCCAGCATTTT. Protein sequence: CASSFDRGDQPQHF. The rearrangement uses TRBV6-1 and TRBJ1-5, with 8 bases fitting TRBD1. Germline CDR1 and CDR2: MNHNS and SASEGT. The CDR3 contains 14 residues. Losses at the gene ends were 5 bases for V and 7 bases for J; bases not matched to a gene: 7.

The chain links TRBV27 to TRBJ2-1; D is ambiguous. There are 18 residues in the CDR3. With 2 bases removed from V and 2 bases from J, the gap between germline ends came to 19 bases. Germline lookup yields CDR1 MNHEY and CDR2 SMNVEV (reference sequence). The chain's CDR3 is CASSLRRLGGATYNEQFF. CDR3 DNA: TGTGCCAGCAGTTTACGCCGGCTCGGCGGCGCGACCTACAATGAGCAGTTCTTC.

Worth noting for this clone: Other DNA sequences in this specimen translate into the identical CDR3. This sequence joins TRBV2 and TRBJ2-1, with TRBD2 matching over 9 bases. The CDR3 consists of 15 residues. Trimming removed 5 bases from V and 4 bases from J; junction bases left unmatched: 6. Germline CDR1 reads SNHLY; CDR2 reads FYNNEI. The CDR3 sequence: CASSLLAGAYNEQFF. CDR3 nucleotide sequence: TGTGCCAGCAGTTTACTAGCGGGTGCATACAATGAGCAGTTCTTC.

V gene TRBV28 combines with J gene TRBJ1-2, with D unresolved. The CDR3 sequence is 13 residues long. Germline CDR1 and CDR2: MDHEN and SYDVKM. The ends were cut back, 8 bases at V and 8 bases at J, with 18 bases in the middle. Here the CDR3 reads CASQLTPGGGYTF. The CDR3, as DNA: TGTGCCAGCCAACTAACTCCCGGAGGAGGCTACACCTTC.

J is TRBJ1-2 and V is TRBV28; 8 bases are a match to TRBD1. This CDR3 region has 16 residues. Germline CDR1 and CDR2: MDHEN and SYDVKM. With V trimmed by 4 bases and J by 7 bases, 14 bases remained unmatched. CDR3 nucleotides: TGTGCCAGCAGTTCGCCCGCCGGACAGGGAGGTGGTGGCTACACCTTC. This encodes CASSSPAGQGGGGYTF.

In DNA, the CDR3 is TGTGCCAGCAGCTCCCCGTGGGAGACCCAGTACTTC. Translation: CASSSPWETQYF. This chain links TRBV5-4 with TRBJ2-5; no clear D. Germline V gene sequence: CDR1 SGHNT, CDR2 YYREEE (reference sequence). Trimming cost V 3 bases and J 5 bases, with 8 bases left between them. The length of the CDR3 is 12 residues.